What follows are 21 T cell receptor beta chains derived from one specimen sequenced in a study of T cell changes during pregnancy in multiple sclerosis (dated by TCRdb to about 2019). Library creation used the immunoSEQ multiplex PCR assay. Not all clones reach the TCRdb copy of this immuneACCESS table, which keeps in-frame sequences only. Checked studies attribute under half of the gap to unresolved V genes and leave the rest unexplained. The table for this sample lists approximately 100,000 clones; around nine tenths of them were counted only once. 0.75% to 0.95% of the sample rests with the top ten. The source was peripheral blood, collected after pregnancy. Receptors originate from a female donor with multiple sclerosis, enrolled in a pregnancy study.

The CDR3 DNA reads as TGTGCCAGCAGCTCTCAGGGATACAATCAGCCCCAGCATTTT. Protein sequence: CASSSQGYNQPQHF. The chain joins TRBV7-9 to TRBJ1-5, with D tentatively TRBD1 (5 bases). Germline CDR1 and CDR2: SEHNR and FQNEAQ (reference sequence). Between the trimmed V and J ends, which lost 4 bases and 3 bases, there was a span of 10 bases. There are 14 residues in the CDR3.

This clone was seen only once. The gene calls are TRBV6-4 and TRBJ2-3; 8 bases match TRBD1. V lost 3 bases to trimming and J lost 3 bases; unmatched junction nucleotides: 8. CDR1 and CDR2 (germline): MRHNA, SNTAGT. The CDR3 is 16 residues long. This CDR3 is CASSEIGQGGTDTQYF. The CDR3 bases are TGTGCCAGCAGTGAGATCGGACAGGGAGGTACAGATACGCAGTATTTT.

The V and J genes are TRBV2 and TRBJ2-1, with D possibly being TRBD1 (5 bases). V lost 6 bases and J lost 5, with 20 bases in between. The CDR3 is 16 residues long. Germline values: CDR1 SNHLY, CDR2 FYNNEI. For the CDR3, the DNA is TGTGCCAGCAGAGGGGCCCTGGGCACCTTGAACAATGAGCAGTTCTTC. Translation: CASRGALGTLNNEQFF.

This rearrangement joins TRBV6-1 to TRBJ2-1, with D unclear. V shed 0 bases and J shed 9 bases, with 12 bases lying between them. The CDR3 consists of 14 residues. Germline assignment: CDR1 MNHNS and CDR2 SASEGT. The CDR3 nucleotides are TGTGCCAGCAGTGAAGCGAACCTAATGAGTGAGCAGTTCTTC. Translation: CASSEANLMSEQFF.

The genes are TRBV11-2 and TRBJ1-2, with D perhaps TRBD1 (5 bases). Trimming stripped 1 base from V and 2 bases from J, with 5 bases between. CDR3 size: 13 residues. CDR1 is SGHAT, CDR2 FQNNGV, per germline. The CDR3 sequence is CASSLGQNYGYTF. CDR3 DNA: TGTGCCAGCAGCTTAGGACAGAACTATGGCTACACCTTC.

The J gene is TRBJ1-1, the V gene TRBV7-9, with TRBD1 matching 9 bases. After removal of 6 bases from V and 5 bases from J, the junction contained 10 bases not matched to a gene. Germline CDR1 and CDR2: SEHNR and FQNEAQ (reference sequence). The CDR3 totals 15 residues. The DNA for the CDR3 is TGTGCCAGCAGACCAAACAGGGGGCAGAATACTGAAGCTTTCTTT. Translation gives CASRPNRGQNTEAFF.

This sequence joins TRBV7-2 and TRBJ2-5, with 11 bases fitting TRBD2. The CDR3 runs to 15 residues. V gave up 5 bases and J gave up 4 bases; unmatched junction bases: 6. CDR1 and CDR2 from the germline V gene are SGHTA and FQGNSA. CDR3 nucleotide sequence: TGTGCCAGCAGCCTGATGACTAGCGGGGTAGAGACCCAGTACTTC. As protein: CASSLMTSGVETQYF.

The V and J genes are TRBV4-3 and TRBJ2-7; D may be TRBD2 (6 bases). V was shortened by 2 bases and J by 6 bases, with 11 bases between the two germline ends. The length of the CDR3 is 13 residues. Germline values: CDR1 LGHNA, CDR2 YSLEER. The CDR3: CASSQFVGGEQYF. The DNA for the CDR3 is TGCGCCAGCAGCCAATTCGTCGGGGGCGAGCAGTACTTC.

The chain employs TRBV15 and TRBJ2-5, with 9 bases lining up with TRBD2. There are 16 residues in the CDR3. V lost 1 base to trimming and J lost 2 bases; unmatched junction nucleotides: 5. In germline, CDR1 is LNHNV, CDR2 YYDKDF (reference sequence). CDR3 protein: CATSRGASGGQETQYF. CDR3 nucleotides: TGTGCCACCAGCAGAGGGGCGAGCGGGGGGCAAGAGACCCAGTACTTC.

The V gene is TRBV5-1, the J gene TRBJ1-1, with D maybe TRBD1 (5 bases). The CDR3 is 17 residues long. Deletions cut 1 base from V and 0 bases from J, with 16 bases between. The germline V gene has CDR1 SGHRS and CDR2 YFSETQ. This chain's CDR3 is CASSLRAGPSLNTEAFF. The DNA of the CDR3 is TGCGCCAGCAGCTTGAGGGCAGGGCCAAGTTTGAACACTGAAGCTTTCTTT.

V and J are TRBV2 and TRBJ1-1; possibly TRBD1 for D (6 bases). Germline V gives CDR1 SNHLY, CDR2 FYNNEI. V lost 7 bases and J lost 4, with 13 bases in between. The CDR3 has 13 residues. The CDR3 here is CASNQQGGTEAFF. CDR3 bases: TGTGCCAGCAACCAACAGGGTGGCACTGAAGCTTTCTTT. Full variable domain (outside the CDR3, taken from reference TRBV2 and TRBJ1-1): EPEVTQTPSHQVTQMGQEVILRCVPISNHLYFYWYRQILGQKVEFLVSFYNNEISEKSEIFDDQFSVERPDGSNFTLKIRSTKLEDSAMYFCASNQQGGTEAFFGQGTRLTVV.

The count of this clone is one. The gene calls are TRBV18 and TRBJ1-6; no firm D call. Germline CDR1 and CDR2: KGHSH and LQKENI. Trimming stripped 2 bases from V and 2 bases from J, with 10 bases between. CDR3 length equals 16 residues. The CDR3 here is CASSPSGVTYNSPLHF. The CDR3 nucleotides read TGTGCCAGCTCACCAAGTGGAGTCACCTATAATTCACCCCTCCACTTT.

The chain uses TRBV9 and TRBJ1-3; D is unresolved. V dropped 4 bases and J dropped 8 bases, with 13 bases sitting between them. CDR3 size: 13 residues. The germline CDR1 and CDR2 sequences are SGDLS and YYNGEE. The CDR3 DNA is TGTGCCAGCAGCCCCCCGAATGGCCACACCATATATTTT. Protein product: CASSPPNGHTIYF. The full variable domain, in which reference TRBV9 and TRBJ1-3 provide the parts outside the CDR3, is DSGVTQTPKHLITATGQRVTLRCSPRSGDLSVYWYQQSLDQGLQFLIQYYNGEERAKGNILERFSAQQFPDLHSELNLSSLELGDSALYFCASSPPNGHTIYFGEGSWLTVV.

CDR3 DNA: TGTGCCAGCAGCGCGGGGGATCAGCCCCAGCATTTT. Translating gives CASSAGDQPQHF. V gene TRBV9 combines with J gene TRBJ1-5; perhaps TRBD1 as D (5 bases). CDR1 is SGDLS, CDR2 YYNGEE, per germline. There are 12 residues in the CDR3. The V end lost 3 bases, the J end lost 5 bases, and 6 bases lay between the germline ends.

The chain uses TRBV2 and TRBJ1-2; TRBD1 might be the D (6 bases). The CDR3 contains 14 residues. Germline V gives CDR1 SNHLY, CDR2 FYNNEI. The germline V and J ends were trimmed by 9 bases and 2 bases, with 16 bases remaining between them. The CDR3 sequence is CASRVGAGNYGYTF. CDR3 in DNA: TGTGCCAGTCGAGTGGGGGCTGGCAACTATGGCTACACCTTC.

There are a few counts of this clone. The chain carries TRBV12-5 and TRBJ1-5; no firm D call. Trimming stripped 0 bases from V and 6 bases from J, with 6 bases between. CDR1 and CDR2 (germline): LGHNT, FRNRAP. The CDR3 loop spans 13 amino acids. The CDR3 coding sequence is TGTGCTAGTGGTTTGGTGAACAGTCAGCCCCAGCATTTT. Translating it yields CASGLVNSQPQHF.

The chain couples TRBV5-1 to TRBJ1-3; weak D call: TRBD1 (5 bases). The CDR3 spans 16 residues. CDR1 SGHRS and CDR2 YFSETQ come from the germline V gene. Trimming pared 3 bases from V and 2 bases from J, leaving 15 bases between. CDR3 residues: CASSWDWQGTGNTIYF. CDR3 DNA sequence: TGCGCCAGCAGCTGGGACTGGCAAGGCACTGGAAACACCATATATTTT.

The chain is built from TRBV7-9 and TRBJ1-4; TRBD1 agrees at 10 bases. With V trimmed by 5 bases and J by 0 bases, 3 bases remained unmatched. Germline V gene data show CDR1 as SEHNR and CDR2 as FQNEAQ (reference sequence). The length of the CDR3 is 16 residues. The CDR3: CASSRGQGATNEKLFF. CDR3 nucleotides: TGTGCCAGCAGCCGCGGACAGGGGGCAACTAATGAAAAACTGTTTTTT.

V gene TRBV9 combines with J gene TRBJ2-7, with a tentative D call TRBD1 (6 bases). The length of the CDR3 is 14 residues. The germline gives CDR1 SGDLS, CDR2 YYNGEE. Trimming left V 4 bases short and J 3 bases short, with 14 bases between. As DNA, the CDR3 is TGTGCCAGCAGCCCCTCGACAGGAAACTACGAGCAGTACTTC. The encoded protein is CASSPSTGNYEQYF.

The chain joins TRBV28 to TRBJ1-1; 8 bases are shared with TRBD1. Germline values: CDR1 MDHEN, CDR2 SYDVKM. V trimming: 5 bases; J trimming: 4 bases; junction bases outside the gene matches: 6. The CDR3 has 14 residues. This chain's CDR3 is CASSLPDRVTEAFF. The CDR3 DNA follows: TGTGCCAGCAGTCTCCCGGACAGGGTCACTGAAGCTTTCTTT.

The genes are TRBV27 and TRBJ1-2; 9 bases fit TRBD1. This CDR3 spans 18 amino acids. Germline values: CDR1 MNHEY, CDR2 SMNVEV (reference sequence). Trimming took 4 bases from V and 5 from J; bases not matched to a gene: 17. The CDR3, as DNA: TGTGCCAGCAGTTCCGAGCCGGGACAGGGCCCCCTTGGGTATGGCTACACCTTC. This gives the protein CASSSEPGQGPLGYGYTF.